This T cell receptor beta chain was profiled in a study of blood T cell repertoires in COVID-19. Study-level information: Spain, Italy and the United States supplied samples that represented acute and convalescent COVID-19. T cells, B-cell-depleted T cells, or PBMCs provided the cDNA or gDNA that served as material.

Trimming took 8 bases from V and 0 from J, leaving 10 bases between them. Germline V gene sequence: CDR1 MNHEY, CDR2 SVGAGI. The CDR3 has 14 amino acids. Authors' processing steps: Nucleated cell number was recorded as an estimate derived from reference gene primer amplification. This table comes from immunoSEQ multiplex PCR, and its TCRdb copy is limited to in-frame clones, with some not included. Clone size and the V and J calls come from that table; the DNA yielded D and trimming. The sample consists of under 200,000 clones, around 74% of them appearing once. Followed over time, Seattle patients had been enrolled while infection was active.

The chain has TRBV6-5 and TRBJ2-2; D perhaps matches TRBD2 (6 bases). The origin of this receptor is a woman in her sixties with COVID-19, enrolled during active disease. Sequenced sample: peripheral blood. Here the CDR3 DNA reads TGTGCCAGCGGGAGGAATACGAACACCGGGGAGCTGTTTTTT. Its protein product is CASGRNTNTGELFF.